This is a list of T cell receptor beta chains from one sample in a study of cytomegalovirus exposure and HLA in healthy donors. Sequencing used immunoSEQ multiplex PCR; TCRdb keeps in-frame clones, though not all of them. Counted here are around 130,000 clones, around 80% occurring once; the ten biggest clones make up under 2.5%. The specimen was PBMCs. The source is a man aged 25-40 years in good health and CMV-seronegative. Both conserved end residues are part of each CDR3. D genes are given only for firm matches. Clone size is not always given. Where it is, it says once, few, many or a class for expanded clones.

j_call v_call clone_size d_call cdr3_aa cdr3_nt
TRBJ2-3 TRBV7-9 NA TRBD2 CASSLIAGTQYF TGTGCCAGCAGCTTAATAGCGGGTACGCAGTATTTT
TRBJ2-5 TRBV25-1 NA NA CASSVGAKETQYF TGTGCCAGCAGTGTGGGGGCGAAGGAGACCCAGTACTTC
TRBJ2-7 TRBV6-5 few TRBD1 CASSYSQGSYEQYF TGTGCCAGCAGTTACTCACAGGGGAGCTACGAGCAGTACTTC
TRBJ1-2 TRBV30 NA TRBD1 CAWSDRGDYGYTF TGTGCCTGGAGTGACAGGGGAGATTATGGCTACACCTTC
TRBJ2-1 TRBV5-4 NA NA CASSLVGTDNEQFF TGTGCCAGCAGCTTGGTTGGCACAGACAATGAGCAGTTCTTC
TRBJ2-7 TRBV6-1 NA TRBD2 CASSETGLYEQYF TGTGCCAGCAGTGAAACGGGACTATACGAGCAGTACTTC
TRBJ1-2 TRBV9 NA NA CASSSRSGLHYGYTF TGTGCCAGCAGCTCCCGATCCGGACTCCACTATGGCTACACCTTC
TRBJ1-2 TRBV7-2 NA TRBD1 CASSLDPTGTNYGYTF TGTGCCAGCAGCTTAGACCCGACAGGGACTAACTATGGCTACACCTTC
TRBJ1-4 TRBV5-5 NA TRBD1 CASSGASRDRNEKLFF TGTGCCAGCAGCGGCGCCTCCCGGGACAGGAATGAAAAACTGTTTTTT
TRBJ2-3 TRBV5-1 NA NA CASSLRGVRDTQYF TGCGCCAGCAGCTTACGGGGAGTGAGGGATACGCAGTATTTT
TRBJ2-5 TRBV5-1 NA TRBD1 CASSPGTGAETQYF TGCGCCAGCAGCCCGGGGACAGGGGCAGAGACCCAGTACTTC
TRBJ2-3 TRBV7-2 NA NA CASSLGGRTDTQYF TGTGCCAGCAGCTTAGGGGGGCGCACAGATACGCAGTATTTT
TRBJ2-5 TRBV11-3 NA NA CASSLGPGDQETQYF TGTGCCAGCAGCTTAGGCCCAGGCGACCAAGAGACCCAGTACTTC
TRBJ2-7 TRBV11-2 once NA CASSLLAGIYEQYF TGTGCCAGCAGCTTACTGGCAGGGATTTACGAGCAGTACTTC
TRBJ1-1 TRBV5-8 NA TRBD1 CASGRQGLDLTEAFF TGTGCCAGCGGACGACAGGGGCTGGATTTGACTGAAGCTTTCTTT